The sequence of this T cell receptor (beta chain) was determined in a study of metastatic and nonmetastatic thyroid tumors. About the study: Repertoires from blood and tumor or nodule tissue of malignant and benign thyroid patients were compared.

The study, taken as a whole, reports: Relative to benign nodules, malignant thyroid tumors were reportedly characterized by significantly elevated TCR beta diversity in blood and tumor.

Each patient came to thyroid surgery without any prior treatment (of any kind). The germline V gene has CDR1 SGHDN and CDR2 FVKESK. V was pared by 3 bases and J by 2 bases, with 15 bases between. CDR3 length: 16 residues. There are many counts of this clone. Antigen unknown. As handled by the study authors: Clinicopathological groups of papillary thyroid cancer showed CDR3 differences that were used to build a distant-metastasis classifier. TCRdb redid the clone calls on the PCR reads using MiXCR. These V and J calls are TCRdb output, not the study's own analysis. The sample yields around 30,000 clones, 18% seen once.

The V call is TRBV14, the J call TRBJ2-3; tentative D call: TRBD1 (5 bases). Sequencing was performed on blood. The sequence derives from a female donor with papillary thyroid cancer or a benign thyroid nodule (not recorded which). Some clones in this sample may be carry-over from other donors' samples. The DNA of the CDR3 is TGTGCCAGCAGCCACACGGACACCACGTACACAGATACGCAGTATTTT. Translated, it gives CASSHTDTTYTDTQYF.